What follows is one T cell receptor (beta chain) and its context. The CDR3 carries no conserved terminal phenylalanine or tryptophan, so it likely arises from a read error. The limits of the CDR3 on the DNA are not certain, so only TCRdb's listed CDR3 is given. The sample comes from a study of T cells in Graves' hyperthyroidism and ophthalmopathy. TCR beta CDR3 region amplification was performed from RNA transcripts. HTBI primers were employed in a first-round RT-PCR of the TCR CDR3. TCRdb recomputed calls from the multiplex PCR reads with MiXCR, one row per CDR3 protein. The sample includes 600,000 to 700,000 distinct CDR3 sequences, roughly 45% of them seen just once. The CDR3 length is 10 residues, termini included. Germline V gene sequence: CDR1 SGHTA, CDR2 FQGNSA.

The material sequenced was peripheral blood or thyroid tissue (not recorded which). This sequence originates from an adult man with Graves' disease, either hyperthyroidism or ophthalmopathy (not recorded which). The chain couples TRBV7-2 to TRBJ2-7. The chain's CDR3 is CASSVSGKSY.